One TCR beta chain is described in this entry. The antigen is undetermined. Sequencing used immunoSEQ multiplex PCR; TCRdb keeps in-frame clones, though not all of them. The sample has about 440,000 clones, about nine tenths seen once. This sample was taken from a study of Ad26.COV2.S vaccination and SARS-CoV-2 variants. The CDR3 sequence is 15 residues long. Trimming cost V 1 base and J 3 bases; bases outside gene matches: 4. Germline V CDR1 and CDR2: SNHLY, FYNNEI. Study-level findings and limits: Vaccine and placebo recipients had similar non-spike TCR breadth.

The treatment denotes: some 20 received Ad26.COV2.S at low or high dose, single or two shots; roughly five received placebo; per-sample allocation not given. It was on day 63 after the first vaccine or placebo injection that samples were taken. SARS-CoV-2 spike from the Wuhan strain was encoded by the vaccine, an Ad26 vector. This sample comprised peripheral blood, obtained in a trial of Ad26.COV2.S vaccine versus placebo. The chain recombines TRBV2 with TRBJ2-5; 8 positions agree with TRBD1. The sequence was obtained from a person between 18 and 65 years old who received the Ad26.COV2.S COVID-19 vaccine or a placebo. This CDR3 is CASSEGGQGKETQYF. CDR3 coding DNA: TGTGCCAGCAGTGAAGGCGGACAGGGTAAAGAGACCCAGTACTTC.